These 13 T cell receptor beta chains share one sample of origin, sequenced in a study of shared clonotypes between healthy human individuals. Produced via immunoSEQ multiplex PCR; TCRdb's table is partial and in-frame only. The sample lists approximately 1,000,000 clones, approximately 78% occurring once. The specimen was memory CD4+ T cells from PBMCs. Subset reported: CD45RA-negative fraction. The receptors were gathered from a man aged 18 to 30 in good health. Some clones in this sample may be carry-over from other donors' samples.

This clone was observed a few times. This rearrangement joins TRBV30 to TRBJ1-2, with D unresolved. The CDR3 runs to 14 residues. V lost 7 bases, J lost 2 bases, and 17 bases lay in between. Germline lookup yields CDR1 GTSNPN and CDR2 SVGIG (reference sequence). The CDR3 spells CALGFTGFNYGYTF. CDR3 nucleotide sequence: TGTGCCTTAGGGTTTACGGGGTTCAACTATGGCTACACCTTC. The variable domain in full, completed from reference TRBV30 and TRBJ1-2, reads SQTIHQWPATLVQPVGSPLSLECTVEGTSNPNLYWYRQAAGRGLQLLFYSVGIGQISSEVPQNLSASRPQDRQFILSSKKLLLSDSGFYLCALGFTGFNYGYTFGSGTRLTVV.

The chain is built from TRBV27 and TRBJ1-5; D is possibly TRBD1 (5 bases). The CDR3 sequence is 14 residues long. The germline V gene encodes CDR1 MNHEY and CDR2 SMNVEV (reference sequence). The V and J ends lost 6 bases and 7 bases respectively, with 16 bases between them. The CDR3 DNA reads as TGTGCCAGCAGCATATCAGACCCAGGGCAGCCCCAGCATTTT. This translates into CASSISDPGQPQHF.

The CDR3 here is CASFWDQKNNEQFF. The CDR3 nucleotides read TGTGCCAGCTTCTGGGACCAAAAAAACAATGAGCAGTTCTTC. This chain joins TRBV7-9 and TRBJ2-1; D may match TRBD1 or TRBD2 (5 bases each). The CDR3 loop spans 14 amino acids. CDR1 and CDR2 (germline): SEHNR, FQNEAQ (reference sequence). V was clipped by 8 bases and J by 5 bases, with 16 bases between them.

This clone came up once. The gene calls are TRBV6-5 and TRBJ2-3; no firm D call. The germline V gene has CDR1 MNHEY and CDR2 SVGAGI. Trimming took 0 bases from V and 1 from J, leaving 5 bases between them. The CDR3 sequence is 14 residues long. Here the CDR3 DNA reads TGTGCCAGCAGTTACTCGTTGGGCACAGATACGCAGTATTTT. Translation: CASSYSLGTDTQYF.

This CDR3 reads CASSMDSGRGDTQYF. The CDR3 nucleotides read TGTGCCAGCAGCATGGATAGCGGGAGGGGAGATACGCAGTATTTT. This chain uses TRBV27 with TRBJ2-3; TRBD2 aligns across 11 bases. Germline V CDR1 and CDR2: MNHEY, SMNVEV (reference sequence). J was trimmed by 5 bases and V by 6 bases; bases with no gene match: 7. This CDR3 is 15 amino acids long.

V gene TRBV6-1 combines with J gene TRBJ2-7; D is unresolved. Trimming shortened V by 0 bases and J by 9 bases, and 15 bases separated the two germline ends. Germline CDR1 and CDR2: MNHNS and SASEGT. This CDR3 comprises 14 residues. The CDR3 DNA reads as TGTGCCAGCAGTGAAGCTTTCCAGGATTATGTGCAGTACTTC. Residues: CASSEAFQDYVQYF.

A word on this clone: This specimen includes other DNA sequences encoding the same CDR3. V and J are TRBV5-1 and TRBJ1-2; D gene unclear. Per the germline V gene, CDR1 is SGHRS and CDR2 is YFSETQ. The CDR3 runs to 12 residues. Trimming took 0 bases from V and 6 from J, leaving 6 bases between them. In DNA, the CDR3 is TGCGCCAGCAGCTTGGCCGGGGATGGCTACACCTTC. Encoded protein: CASSLAGDGYTF.

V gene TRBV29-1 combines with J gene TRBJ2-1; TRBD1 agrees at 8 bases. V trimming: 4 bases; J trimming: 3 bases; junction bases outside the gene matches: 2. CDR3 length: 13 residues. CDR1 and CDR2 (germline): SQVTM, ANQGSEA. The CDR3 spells CSVGGTGYNEQFF. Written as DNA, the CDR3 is TGCAGCGTTGGTGGGACAGGCTACAATGAGCAGTTCTTC.

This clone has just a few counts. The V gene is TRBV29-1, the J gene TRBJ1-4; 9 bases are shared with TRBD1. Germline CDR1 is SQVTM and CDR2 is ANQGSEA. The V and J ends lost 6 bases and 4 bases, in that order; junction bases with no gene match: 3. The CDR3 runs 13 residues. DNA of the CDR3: TGCAGCGTGGGGACAGGGAGTAATGAAAAACTGTTTTTT. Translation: CSVGTGSNEKLFF.

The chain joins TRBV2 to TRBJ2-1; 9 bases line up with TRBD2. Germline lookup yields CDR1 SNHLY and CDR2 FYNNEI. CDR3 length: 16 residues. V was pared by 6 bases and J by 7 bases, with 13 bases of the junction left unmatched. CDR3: CASSLTLAGVSNEQFF. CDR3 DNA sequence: TGTGCCAGCAGCCTCACTTTAGCGGGAGTATCAAATGAGCAGTTCTTC.

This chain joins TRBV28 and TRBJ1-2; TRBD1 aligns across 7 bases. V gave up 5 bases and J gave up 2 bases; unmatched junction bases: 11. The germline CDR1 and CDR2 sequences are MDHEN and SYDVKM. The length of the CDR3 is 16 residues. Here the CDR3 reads CASSLLRQGGNYGYTF. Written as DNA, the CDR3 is TGTGCCAGCAGTCTACTAAGACAGGGAGGGAACTATGGCTACACCTTC.

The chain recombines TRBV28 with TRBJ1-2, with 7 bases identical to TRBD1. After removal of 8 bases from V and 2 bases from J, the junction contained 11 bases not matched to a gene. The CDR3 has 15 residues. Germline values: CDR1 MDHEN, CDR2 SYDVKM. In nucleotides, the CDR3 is TGTGCCAGCGCGTACGCCTACAGGGGCAACTATGGCTACACCTTC. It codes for CASAYAYRGNYGYTF.

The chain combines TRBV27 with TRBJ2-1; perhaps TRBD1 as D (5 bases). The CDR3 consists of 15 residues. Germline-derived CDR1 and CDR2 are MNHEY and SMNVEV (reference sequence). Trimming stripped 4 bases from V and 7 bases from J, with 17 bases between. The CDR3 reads CASSSPGIPFNEQFF. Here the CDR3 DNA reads TGTGCCAGCAGTTCGCCAGGGATACCCTTTAATGAGCAGTTCTTC.